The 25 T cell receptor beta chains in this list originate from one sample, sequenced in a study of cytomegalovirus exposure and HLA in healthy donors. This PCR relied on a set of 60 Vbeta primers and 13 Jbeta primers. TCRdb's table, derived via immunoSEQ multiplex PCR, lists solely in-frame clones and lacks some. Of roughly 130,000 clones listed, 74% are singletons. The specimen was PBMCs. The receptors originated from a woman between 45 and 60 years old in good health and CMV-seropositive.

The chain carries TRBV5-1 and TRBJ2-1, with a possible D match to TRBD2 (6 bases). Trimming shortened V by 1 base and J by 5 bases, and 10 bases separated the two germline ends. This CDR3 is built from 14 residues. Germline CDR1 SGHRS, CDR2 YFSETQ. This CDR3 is CASSLTGDDNEQFF. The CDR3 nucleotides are TGCGCCAGCAGCTTGACGGGGGATGACAATGAGCAGTTCTTC. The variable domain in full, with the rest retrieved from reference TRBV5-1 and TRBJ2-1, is KAGVTQTPRYLIKTRGQQVTLSCSPISGHRSVSWYQQTPGQGLQFLFEYFSETQRNKGNFPGRFSGRQFSNSRSEMNVSTLELGDSALYLCASSLTGDDNEQFFGPGTRLTVL.

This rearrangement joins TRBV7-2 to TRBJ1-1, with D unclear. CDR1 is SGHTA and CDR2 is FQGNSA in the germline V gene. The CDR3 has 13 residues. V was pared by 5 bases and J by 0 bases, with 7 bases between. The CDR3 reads CASSAIMNTEAFF. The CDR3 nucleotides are TGTGCCAGCAGCGCTATCATGAACACTGAAGCTTTCTTT.

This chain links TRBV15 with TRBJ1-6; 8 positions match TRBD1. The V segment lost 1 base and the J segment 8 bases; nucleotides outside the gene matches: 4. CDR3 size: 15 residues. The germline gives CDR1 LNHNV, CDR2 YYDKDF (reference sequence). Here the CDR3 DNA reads TGTGCCACCAGCAGAGCCACACAGGGGGATTCACCCCTCCACTTT. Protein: CATSRATQGDSPLHF.

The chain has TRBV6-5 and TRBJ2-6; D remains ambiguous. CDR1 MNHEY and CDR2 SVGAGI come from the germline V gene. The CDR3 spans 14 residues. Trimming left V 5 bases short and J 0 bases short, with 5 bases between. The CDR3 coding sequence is TGTGCCAGCAGTCAGTCCTCTGGGGCCAACGTCCTGACTTTC. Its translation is CASSQSSGANVLTF.

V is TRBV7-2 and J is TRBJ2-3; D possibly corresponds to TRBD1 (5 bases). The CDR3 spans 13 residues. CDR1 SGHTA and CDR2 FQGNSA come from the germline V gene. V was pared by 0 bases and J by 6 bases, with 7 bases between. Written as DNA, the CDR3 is TGTGCCAGCAGCTTAGCAGGGGTGGATACGCAGTATTTT. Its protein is CASSLAGVDTQYF.

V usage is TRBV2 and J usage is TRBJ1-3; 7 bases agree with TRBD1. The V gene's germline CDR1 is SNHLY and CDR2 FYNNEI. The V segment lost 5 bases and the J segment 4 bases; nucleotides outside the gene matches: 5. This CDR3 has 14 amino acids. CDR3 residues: CASSPDRAGNTIYF. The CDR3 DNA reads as TGTGCCAGCAGTCCAGACAGGGCAGGAAACACCATATATTTT.

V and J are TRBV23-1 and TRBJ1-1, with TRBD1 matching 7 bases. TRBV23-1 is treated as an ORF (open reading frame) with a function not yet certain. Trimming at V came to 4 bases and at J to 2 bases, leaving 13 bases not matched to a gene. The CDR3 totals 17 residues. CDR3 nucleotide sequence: TGCGCCAGCAGTCGAAGGGGCAGGGGGTTAAGTAACACTGAAGCTTTCTTT. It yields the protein CASSRRGRGLSNTEAFF.

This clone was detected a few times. The CDR3 DNA reads as TGTGCCAGTTCCGGGACAGGGGTCGGCGAGCAGTACTTC. Residues: CASSGTGVGEQYF. This sequence joins TRBV6-6 and TRBJ2-7; 10 bases line up with TRBD1. CDR3 length: 13 amino acids. Germline-derived CDR1 and CDR2 are MNHNY and SVGAGI (reference sequence). The junction had 8 bases not matched to a gene; V was cut back by 9 bases and J by 6 bases.

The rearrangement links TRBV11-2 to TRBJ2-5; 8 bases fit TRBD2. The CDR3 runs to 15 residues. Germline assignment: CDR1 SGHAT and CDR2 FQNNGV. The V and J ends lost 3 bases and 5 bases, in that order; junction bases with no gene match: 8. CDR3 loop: CASSFSGGAGETQYF. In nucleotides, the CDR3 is TGTGCCAGCAGCTTCTCCGGGGGGGCCGGGGAGACCCAGTACTTC. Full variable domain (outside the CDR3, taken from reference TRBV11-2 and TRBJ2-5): EAGVAQSPRYKIIEKRQSVAFWCNPISGHATLYWYQQILGQGPKLLIQFQNNGVVDDSQLPKDRFSAERLKGVDSTLKIQPAKLEDSAVYLCASSFSGGAGETQYFGPGTRLLVL.

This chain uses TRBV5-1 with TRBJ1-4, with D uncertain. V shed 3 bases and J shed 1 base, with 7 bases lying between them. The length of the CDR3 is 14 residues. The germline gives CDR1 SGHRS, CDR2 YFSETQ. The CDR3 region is CASSSERTNEKLFF. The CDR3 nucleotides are TGCGCCAGCAGCTCGGAGAGAACTAATGAAAAACTGTTTTTT.

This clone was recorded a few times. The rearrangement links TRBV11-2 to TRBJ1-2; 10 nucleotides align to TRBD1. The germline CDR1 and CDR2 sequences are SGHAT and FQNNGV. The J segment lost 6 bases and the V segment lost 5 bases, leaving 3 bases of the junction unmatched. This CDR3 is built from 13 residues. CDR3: CASSPGTGDGYTF. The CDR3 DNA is TGTGCCAGCAGCCCCGGGACAGGGGATGGCTACACCTTC.

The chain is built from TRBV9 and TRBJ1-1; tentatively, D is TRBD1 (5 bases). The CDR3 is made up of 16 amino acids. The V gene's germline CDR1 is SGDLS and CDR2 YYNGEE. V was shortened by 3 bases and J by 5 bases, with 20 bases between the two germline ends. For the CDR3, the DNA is TGTGCCAGCAGCGCCGGTAGGGGAGCGGGTTGGACTGAAGCTTTCTTT. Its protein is CASSAGRGAGWTEAFF.

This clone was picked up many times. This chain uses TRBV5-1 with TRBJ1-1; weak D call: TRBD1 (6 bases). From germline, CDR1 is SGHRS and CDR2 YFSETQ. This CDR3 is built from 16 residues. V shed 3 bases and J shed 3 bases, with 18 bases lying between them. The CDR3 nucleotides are TGCGCCAGCAGCTCCGACAGGAAACTTGGGTACACTGAAGCTTTCTTT. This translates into CASSSDRKLGYTEAFF.

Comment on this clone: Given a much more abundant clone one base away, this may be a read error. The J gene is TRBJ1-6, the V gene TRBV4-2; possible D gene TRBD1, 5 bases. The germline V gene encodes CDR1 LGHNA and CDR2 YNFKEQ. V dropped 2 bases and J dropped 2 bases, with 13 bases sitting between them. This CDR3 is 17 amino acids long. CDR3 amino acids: CASSQRTLDTYNSPLHF. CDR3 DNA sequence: TGTGCCAGCAGCCAAAGGACACTGGATACCTATAATTCACCCCTCCACTTT.

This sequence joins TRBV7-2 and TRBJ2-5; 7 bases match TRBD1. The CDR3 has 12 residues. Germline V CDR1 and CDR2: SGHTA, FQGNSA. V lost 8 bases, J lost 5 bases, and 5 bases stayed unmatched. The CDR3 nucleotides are TGTGCCAGCTTAGAAGGGGGCGAGACCCAGTACTTC. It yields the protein CASLEGGETQYF.

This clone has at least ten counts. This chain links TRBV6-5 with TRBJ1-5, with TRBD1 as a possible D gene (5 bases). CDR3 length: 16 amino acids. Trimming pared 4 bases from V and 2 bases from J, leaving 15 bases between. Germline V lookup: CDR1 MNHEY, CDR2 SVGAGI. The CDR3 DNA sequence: TGTGCCAGCAGTTCGGTAGGCCAGGGCGGCAATCAGCCCCAGCATTTT. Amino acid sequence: CASSSVGQGGNQPQHF.

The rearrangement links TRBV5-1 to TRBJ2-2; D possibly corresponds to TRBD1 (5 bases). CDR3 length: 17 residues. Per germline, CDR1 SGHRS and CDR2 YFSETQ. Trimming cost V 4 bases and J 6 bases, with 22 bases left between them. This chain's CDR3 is CASSHLPPGSLAGELFF. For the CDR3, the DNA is TGCGCCAGCAGCCATCTCCCACCAGGGTCCTTAGCCGGGGAGCTGTTTTTT.

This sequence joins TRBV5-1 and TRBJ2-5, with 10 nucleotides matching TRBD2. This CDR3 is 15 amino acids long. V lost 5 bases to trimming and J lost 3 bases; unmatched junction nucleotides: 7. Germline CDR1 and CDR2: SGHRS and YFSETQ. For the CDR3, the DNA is TGCGCCAGCAGAACCGGGACTAGCGATAAAGAGACCCAGTACTTC. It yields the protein CASRTGTSDKETQYF.

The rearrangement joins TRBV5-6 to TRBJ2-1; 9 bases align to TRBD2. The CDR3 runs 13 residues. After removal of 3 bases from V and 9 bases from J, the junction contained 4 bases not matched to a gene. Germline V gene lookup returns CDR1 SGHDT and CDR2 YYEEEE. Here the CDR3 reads CASSSVRGGEQFF. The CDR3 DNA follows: TGTGCCAGCAGCTCGGTGCGGGGGGGTGAGCAGTTCTTC.

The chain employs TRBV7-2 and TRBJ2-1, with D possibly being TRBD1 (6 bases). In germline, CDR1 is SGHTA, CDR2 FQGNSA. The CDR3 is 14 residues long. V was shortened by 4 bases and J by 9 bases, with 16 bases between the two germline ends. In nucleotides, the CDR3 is TGTGCCAGCAGCTCCGGACAGACCACGGCTGAGCAGTTCTTC. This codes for CASSSGQTTAEQFF.

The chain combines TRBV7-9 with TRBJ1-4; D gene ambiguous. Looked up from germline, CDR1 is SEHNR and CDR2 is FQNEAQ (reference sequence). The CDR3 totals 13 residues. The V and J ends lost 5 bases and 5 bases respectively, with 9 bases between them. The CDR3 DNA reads TGTGCCAGCAGCCTTGGAGGGAATGAAAAACTGTTTTTT. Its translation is CASSLGGNEKLFF.

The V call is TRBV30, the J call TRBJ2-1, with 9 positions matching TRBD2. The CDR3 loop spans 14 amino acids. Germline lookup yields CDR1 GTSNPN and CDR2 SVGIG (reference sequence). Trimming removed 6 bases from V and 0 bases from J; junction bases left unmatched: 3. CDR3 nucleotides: TGTGCCTGTAAGACTAGCGGCTCCTACAATGAGCAGTTCTTC. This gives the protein CACKTSGSYNEQFF. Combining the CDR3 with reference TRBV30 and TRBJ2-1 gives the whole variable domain SQTIHQWPATLVQPVGSPLSLECTVEGTSNPNLYWYRQAAGRGLQLLFYSVGIGQISSEVPQNLSASRPQDRQFILSSKKLLLSDSGFYLCACKTSGSYNEQFFGPGTRLTVL.

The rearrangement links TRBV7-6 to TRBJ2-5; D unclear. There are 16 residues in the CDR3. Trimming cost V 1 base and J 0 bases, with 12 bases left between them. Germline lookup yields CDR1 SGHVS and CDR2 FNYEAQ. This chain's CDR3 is CASSLVTVGYQETQYF. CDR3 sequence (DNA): TGTGCCAGCAGCTTAGTTACCGTCGGGTACCAAGAGACCCAGTACTTC.

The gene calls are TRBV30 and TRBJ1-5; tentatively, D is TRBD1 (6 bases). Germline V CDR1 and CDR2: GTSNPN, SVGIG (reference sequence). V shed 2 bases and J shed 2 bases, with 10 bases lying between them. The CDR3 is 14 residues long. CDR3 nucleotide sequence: TGTGCCTGGAGTAGGGGGACGGGCAATCAGCCCCAGCATTTT. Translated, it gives CAWSRGTGNQPQHF.

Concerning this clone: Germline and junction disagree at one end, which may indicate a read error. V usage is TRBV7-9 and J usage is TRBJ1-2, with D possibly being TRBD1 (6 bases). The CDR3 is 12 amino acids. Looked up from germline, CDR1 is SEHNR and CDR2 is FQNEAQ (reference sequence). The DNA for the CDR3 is TGTTCCAGCAGCCCCGGACAGTCCAATCGGGCCTTC. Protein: CSSSPGQSNRAF.